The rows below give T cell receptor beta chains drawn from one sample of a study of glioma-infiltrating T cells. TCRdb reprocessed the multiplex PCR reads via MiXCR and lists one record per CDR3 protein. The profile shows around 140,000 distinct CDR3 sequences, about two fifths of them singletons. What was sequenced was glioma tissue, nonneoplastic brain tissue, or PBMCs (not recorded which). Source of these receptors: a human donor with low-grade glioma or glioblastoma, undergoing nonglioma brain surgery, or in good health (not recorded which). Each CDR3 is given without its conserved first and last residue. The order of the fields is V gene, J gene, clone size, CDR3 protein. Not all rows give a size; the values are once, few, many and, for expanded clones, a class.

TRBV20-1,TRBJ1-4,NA,SASPGTGYEKLF
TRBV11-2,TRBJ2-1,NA,ASSLDRANEQF
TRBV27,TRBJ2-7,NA,ASSLNLYEQY
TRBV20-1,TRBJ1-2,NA,SATRTGNYGYT
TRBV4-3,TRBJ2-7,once,ASSQEYLAGGYEQY
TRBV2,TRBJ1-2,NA,ASSEAIGYGYT
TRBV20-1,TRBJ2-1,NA,SARLLTGYNEQF
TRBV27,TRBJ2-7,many,ASSLGSVQY
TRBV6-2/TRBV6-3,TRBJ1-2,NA,ASSYSDYYGYT
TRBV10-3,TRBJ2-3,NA,AISGSGTSGGRDTQY
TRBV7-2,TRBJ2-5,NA,ASSLSTGQQETQY
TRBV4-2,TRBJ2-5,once,ASSQVGLQETQY
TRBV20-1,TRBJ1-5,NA,SDRDQDREFQPQH
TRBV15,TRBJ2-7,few,ATSKRLAGGHEQY
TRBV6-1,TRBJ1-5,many,ASREDSSGNQPQH
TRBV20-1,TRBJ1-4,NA,SATQEFGRTNEKLF
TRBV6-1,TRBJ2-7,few,ASTPHGQDTYEQY
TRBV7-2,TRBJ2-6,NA,ASRSAGDSGANVLT
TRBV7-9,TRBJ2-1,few,ASSLGLASYNEQF
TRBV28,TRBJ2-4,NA,ASSFPWGGLAKNIQY
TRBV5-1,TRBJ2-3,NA,ASSIEATGTGADTQY
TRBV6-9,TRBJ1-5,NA,ASSYDQGSNQPQH
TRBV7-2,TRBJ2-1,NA,ASSLGGHRGQF
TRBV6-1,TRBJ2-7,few,ASSRDLLSEQY
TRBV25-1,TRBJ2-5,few,ASSEHSVQETQY
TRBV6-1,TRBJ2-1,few,ASSRLAGINEQF
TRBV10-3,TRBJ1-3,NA,ASLDSNSGNTIY
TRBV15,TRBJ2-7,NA,ATSRLAGPSSEQY
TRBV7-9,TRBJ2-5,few,ASSLISLATQETQY
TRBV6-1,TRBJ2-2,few,ASSYAGRGTGELF
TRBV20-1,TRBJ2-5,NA,SASPTPLPETQY
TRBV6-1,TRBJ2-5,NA,ASSGAGAGETQY
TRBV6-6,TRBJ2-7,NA,ASSYRDRVYEQY
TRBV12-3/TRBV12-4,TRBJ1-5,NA,ASSLTGRNQPQH
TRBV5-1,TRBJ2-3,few,ARSSGQLDMSTDTQY
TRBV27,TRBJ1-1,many,ASKGYLVNTEAF
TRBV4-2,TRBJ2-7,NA,ASRPGTGISEQY
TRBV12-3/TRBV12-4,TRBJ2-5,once,ASSTGALAGTQY
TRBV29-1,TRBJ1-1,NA,SVAVLGPEAF
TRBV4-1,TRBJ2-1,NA,ARSQGTGTSSYNEQF
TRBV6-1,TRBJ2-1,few,ASSSRQF
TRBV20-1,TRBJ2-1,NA,SARQDKDNEQF
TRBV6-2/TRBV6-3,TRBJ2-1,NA,ASSSLAGGQRGEQF
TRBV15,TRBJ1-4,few,ATSRRRGYEKLF
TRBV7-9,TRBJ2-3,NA,ASSPSGGRTDTQY
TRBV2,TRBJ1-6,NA,ASSVSAAGVPLH
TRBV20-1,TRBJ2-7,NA,SARSGTNDYEQY
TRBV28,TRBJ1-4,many,ASSLGTTNEKLF
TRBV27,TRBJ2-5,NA,ASSRTDLETQY
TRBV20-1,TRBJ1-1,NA,RPGGAMNTEAF
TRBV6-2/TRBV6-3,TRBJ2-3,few,ASSYSVAGDTDTQY
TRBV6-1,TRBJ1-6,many,ASSLLGSDSPLH
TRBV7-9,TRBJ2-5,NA,ASSPRLARGETQY
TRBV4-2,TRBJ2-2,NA,ASSQQQGSSGELF
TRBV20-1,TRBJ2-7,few,SALRDSGEQY
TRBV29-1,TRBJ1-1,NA,SVAGGDRGFLTEAF
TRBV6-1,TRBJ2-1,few,ASSFRRGGYNEQF
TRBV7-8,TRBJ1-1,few,ASSLGLGYTEAF
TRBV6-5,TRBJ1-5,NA,ASSKQGQGNQPQH
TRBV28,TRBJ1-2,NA,ASRITGYGYT